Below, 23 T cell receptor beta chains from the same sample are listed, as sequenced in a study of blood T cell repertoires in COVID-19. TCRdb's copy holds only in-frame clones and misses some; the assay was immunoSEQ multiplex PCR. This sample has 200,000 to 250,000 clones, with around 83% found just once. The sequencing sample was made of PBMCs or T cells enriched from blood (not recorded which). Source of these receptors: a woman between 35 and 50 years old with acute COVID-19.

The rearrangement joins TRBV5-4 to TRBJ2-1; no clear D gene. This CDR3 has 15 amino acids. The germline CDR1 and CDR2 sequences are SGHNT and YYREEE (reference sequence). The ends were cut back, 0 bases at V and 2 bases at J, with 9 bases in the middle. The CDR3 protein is CASSLDQSTYNEQFF. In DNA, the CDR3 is TGTGCCAGCAGCTTGGATCAGTCAACCTACAATGAGCAGTTCTTC. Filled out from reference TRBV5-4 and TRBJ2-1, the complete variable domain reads ETGVTQSPTHLIKTRGQQVTLRCSSQSGHNTVSWYQQALGQGPQFIFQYYREEENGRGNFPPRFSGLQFPNYSSELNVNALELDDSALYLCASSLDQSTYNEQFFGPGTRLTVL.

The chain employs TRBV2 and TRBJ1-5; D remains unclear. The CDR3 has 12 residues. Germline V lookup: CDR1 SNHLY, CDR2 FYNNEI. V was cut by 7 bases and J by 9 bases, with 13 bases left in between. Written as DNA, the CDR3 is TGTGCCAGCAACGAGGGCTCGAGGCCCCAGCATTTT. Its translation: CASNEGSRPQHF.

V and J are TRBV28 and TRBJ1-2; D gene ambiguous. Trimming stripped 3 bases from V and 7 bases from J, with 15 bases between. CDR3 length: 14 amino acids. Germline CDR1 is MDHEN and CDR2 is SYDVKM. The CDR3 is CASSFPLGSSGYTF. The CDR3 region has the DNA TGTGCCAGCAGTTTTCCATTGGGCTCGAGTGGCTACACCTTC.

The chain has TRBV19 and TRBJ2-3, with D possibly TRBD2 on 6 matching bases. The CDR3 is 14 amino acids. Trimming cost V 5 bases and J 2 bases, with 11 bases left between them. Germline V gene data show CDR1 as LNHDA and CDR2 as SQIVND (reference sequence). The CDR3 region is CASSLGGYTDTQYF. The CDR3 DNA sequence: TGTGCCAGTAGTTTGGGGGGATACACAGATACGCAGTATTTT.

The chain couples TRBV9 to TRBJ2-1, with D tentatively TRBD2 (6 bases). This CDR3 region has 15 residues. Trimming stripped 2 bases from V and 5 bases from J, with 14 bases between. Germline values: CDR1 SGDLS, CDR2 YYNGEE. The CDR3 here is CASSVEGIQDNEQFF. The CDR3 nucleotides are TGTGCCAGCAGCGTGGAGGGGATTCAGGACAATGAGCAGTTCTTC.

DNA of the CDR3: TGTGCCAGCAGTTCCCTCAGAAGGAGGACGGACAGGAGCTCCTACAATGAGCAGTTCTTC. As protein: CASSSLRRRTDRSSYNEQFF. The rearrangement links TRBV27 to TRBJ2-1; 7 bases map to TRBD1. V lost 4 bases to trimming and J lost 0 bases; unmatched junction nucleotides: 18. The CDR3 runs to 20 residues. Germline V CDR1 and CDR2: MNHEY, SMNVEV (reference sequence).

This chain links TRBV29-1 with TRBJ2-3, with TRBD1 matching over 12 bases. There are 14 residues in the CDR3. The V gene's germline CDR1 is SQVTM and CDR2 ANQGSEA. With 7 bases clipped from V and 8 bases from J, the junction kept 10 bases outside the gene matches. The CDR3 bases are TGCAGCGCTGCTGTGGGACAGGGGGCCGGTACGCAGTATTTT. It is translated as CSAAVGQGAGTQYF.

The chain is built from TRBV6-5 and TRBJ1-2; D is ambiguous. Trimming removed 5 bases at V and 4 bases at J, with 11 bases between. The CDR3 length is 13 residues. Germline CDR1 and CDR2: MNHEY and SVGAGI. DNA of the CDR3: TGTGCCAGCAGTCCTGCCAGATTCTATGGCTACACCTTC. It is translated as CASSPARFYGYTF.

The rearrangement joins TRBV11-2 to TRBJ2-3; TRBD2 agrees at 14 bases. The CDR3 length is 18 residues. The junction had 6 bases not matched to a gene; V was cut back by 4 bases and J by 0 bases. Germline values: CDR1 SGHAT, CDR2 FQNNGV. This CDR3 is CASSSRLAGGPSTDTQYF. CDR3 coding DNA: TGTGCCAGCAGCTCCAGACTAGCGGGAGGGCCTAGCACAGATACGCAGTATTTT.

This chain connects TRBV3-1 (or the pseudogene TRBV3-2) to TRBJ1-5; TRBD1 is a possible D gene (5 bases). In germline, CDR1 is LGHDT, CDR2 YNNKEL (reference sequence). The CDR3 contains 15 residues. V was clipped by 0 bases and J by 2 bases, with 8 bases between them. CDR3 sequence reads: CASSQDTGGNQPQHF. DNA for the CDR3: TGTGCCAGCAGCCAAGATACGGGGGGCAATCAGCCCCAGCATTTT.

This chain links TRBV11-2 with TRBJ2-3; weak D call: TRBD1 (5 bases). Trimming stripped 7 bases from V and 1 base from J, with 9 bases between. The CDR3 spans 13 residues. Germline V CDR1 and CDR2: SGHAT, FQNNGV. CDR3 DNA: TGTGCCAGCATCCAGGGCGGCACAGATACGCAGTATTTT. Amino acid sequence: CASIQGGTDTQYF.

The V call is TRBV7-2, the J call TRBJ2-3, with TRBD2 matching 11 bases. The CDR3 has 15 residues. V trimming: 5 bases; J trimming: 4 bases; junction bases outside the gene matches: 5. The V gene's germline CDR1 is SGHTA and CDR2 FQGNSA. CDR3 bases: TGTGCCAGCAGCCCAGGACTAGCGGGCGCAGATACGCAGTATTTT. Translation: CASSPGLAGADTQYF. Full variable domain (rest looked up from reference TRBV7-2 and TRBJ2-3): GAGVSQSPSNKVTEKGKDVELRCDPISGHTALYWYRQSLGQGLEFLIYFQGNSAPDKSGLPSDRFSAERTGGSVSTLTIQRTQQEDSAVYLCASSPGLAGADTQYFGPGTRLTVL.

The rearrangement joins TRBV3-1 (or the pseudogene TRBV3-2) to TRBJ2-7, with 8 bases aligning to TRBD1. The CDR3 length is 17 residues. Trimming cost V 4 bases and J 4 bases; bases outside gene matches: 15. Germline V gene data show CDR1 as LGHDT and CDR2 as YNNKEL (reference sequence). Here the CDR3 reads CASSRLRFGDRWYEQYF. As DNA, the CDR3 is TGTGCCAGCAGCCGACTCCGTTTTGGGGACAGGTGGTACGAGCAGTACTTC.

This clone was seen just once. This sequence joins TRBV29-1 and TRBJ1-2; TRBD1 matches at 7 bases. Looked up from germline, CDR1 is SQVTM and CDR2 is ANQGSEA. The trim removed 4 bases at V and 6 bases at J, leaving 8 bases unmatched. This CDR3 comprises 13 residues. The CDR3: CSVGGGGTDGYTF. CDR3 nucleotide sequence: TGCAGCGTTGGGGGAGGTGGGACAGATGGCTACACCTTC. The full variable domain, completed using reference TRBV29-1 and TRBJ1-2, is SAVISQKPSRDICQRGTSLTIQCQVDSQVTMMFWYRQQPGQSLTLIATANQGSEATYESGFVIDKFPISRPNLTFSTLTVSNMSPEDSSIYLCSVGGGGTDGYTFGSGTRLTVV.

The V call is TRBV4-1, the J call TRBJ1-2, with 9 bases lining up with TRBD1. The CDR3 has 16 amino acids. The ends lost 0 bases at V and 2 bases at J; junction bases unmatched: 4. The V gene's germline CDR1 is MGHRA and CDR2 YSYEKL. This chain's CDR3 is CASSQDQGQGNYGYTF. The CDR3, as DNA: TGCGCCAGCAGCCAAGATCAAGGACAGGGGAACTATGGCTACACCTTC.

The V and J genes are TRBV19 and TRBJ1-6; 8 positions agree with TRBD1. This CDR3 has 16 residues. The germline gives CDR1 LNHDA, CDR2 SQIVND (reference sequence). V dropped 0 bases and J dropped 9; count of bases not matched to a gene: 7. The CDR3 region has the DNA TGTGCCAGTAGTATAGATTACCAGGGGGCAGGTTCACCCCTCCACTTT. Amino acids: CASSIDYQGAGSPLHF.

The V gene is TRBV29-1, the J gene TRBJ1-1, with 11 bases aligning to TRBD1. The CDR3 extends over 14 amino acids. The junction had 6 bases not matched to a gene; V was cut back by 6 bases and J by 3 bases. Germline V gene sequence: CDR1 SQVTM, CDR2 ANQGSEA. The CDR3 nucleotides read TGCAGCGTGAGGGGACAGGGGGAATACACTGAAGCTTTCTTT. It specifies CSVRGQGEYTEAFF.

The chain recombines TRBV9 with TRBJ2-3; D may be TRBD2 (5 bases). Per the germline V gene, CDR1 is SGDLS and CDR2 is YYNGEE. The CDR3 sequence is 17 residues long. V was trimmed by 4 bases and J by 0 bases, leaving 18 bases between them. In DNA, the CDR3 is TGTGCCAGCAGCCCCCTAGCCATTCCGTCTAGCACAGATACGCAGTATTTT. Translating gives CASSPLAIPSSTDTQYF.

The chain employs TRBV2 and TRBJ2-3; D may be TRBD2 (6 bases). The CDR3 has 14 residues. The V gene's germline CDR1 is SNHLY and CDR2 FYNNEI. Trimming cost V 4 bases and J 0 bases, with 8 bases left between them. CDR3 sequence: CASSASESTDTQYF. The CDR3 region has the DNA TGTGCCAGCAGTGCTAGCGAGAGCACAGATACGCAGTATTTT. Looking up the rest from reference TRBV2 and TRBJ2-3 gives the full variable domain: EPEVTQTPSHQVTQMGQEVILRCVPISNHLYFYWYRQILGQKVEFLVSFYNNEISEKSEIFDDQFSVERPDGSNFTLKIRSTKLEDSAMYFCASSASESTDTQYFGPGTRLTVL.

The CDR3 region has the DNA TGTGCCAGTAGCATGCAGGTTCGAGCTGAAGCTTTCTTT. Translated, it gives CASSMQVRAEAFF. The chain combines TRBV19 with TRBJ1-1; D not resolved. The CDR3 consists of 13 residues. The V end lost 6 bases, the J end lost 6 bases, and 14 bases lay between the germline ends. CDR1 is LNHDA and CDR2 is SQIVND in the germline V gene (reference sequence).

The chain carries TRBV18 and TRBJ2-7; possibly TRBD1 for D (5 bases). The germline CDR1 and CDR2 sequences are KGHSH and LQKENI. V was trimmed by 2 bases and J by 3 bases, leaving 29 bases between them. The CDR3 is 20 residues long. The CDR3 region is CASSPRGLHYQGHLGYEQYF. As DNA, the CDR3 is TGTGCCAGCTCACCAAGAGGCCTACATTACCAGGGTCATTTAGGCTACGAGCAGTACTTC. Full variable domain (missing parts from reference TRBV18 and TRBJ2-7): NAGVMQNPRHLVRRRGQEARLRCSPMKGHSHVYWYRQLPEEGLKFMVYLQKENIIDESGMPKERFSAEFPKEGPSILRIQQVVRGDSAAYFCASSPRGLHYQGHLGYEQYFGPGTRLTVT.

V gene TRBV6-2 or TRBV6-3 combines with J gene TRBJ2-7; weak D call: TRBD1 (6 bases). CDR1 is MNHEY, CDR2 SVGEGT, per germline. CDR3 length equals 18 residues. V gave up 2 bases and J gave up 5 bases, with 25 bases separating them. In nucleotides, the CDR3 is TGTGCCAGCAGTTACCTTGGTCCCGGAGCAGGGGCGCTGGACGAGCAGTACTTC. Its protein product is CASSYLGPGAGALDEQYF.

The CDR3 region has the DNA TGTGCCTGGAGACTAGCGACCCCCGGGGAGCAGTACTTC. Its translation: CAWRLATPGEQYF. V is TRBV30 and J is TRBJ2-7, with 7 bases matching TRBD2. CDR3 length equals 13 residues. Germline V gene lookup returns CDR1 GTSNPN and CDR2 SVGIG (reference sequence). Trimming cost V 3 bases and J 7 bases; bases outside gene matches: 9.